These 7 T cell receptor beta chains were sequenced from one sample in a study of T-cell reconstitution after alpha-beta-depleted transplantation in children. Preparing the TCRbeta library involved the use of unique molecular identifiers. Each CDR3 protein gets one entry after TCRdb re-called the PCR reads with MiXCR. Of about 16,000 distinct CDR3 sequences listed, roughly 8.2% are singletons. The starting material was PBMCs, mostly from graft donor cells, obtained 60 days after TCRalphabeta/CD19-depleted stem cell transplant. The receptors stem from a boy in the first two years of life who had a stem cell transplant for Wiskott-Aldrich syndrome, so the T cells may come from the graft donor.

V is TRBV2 and J is TRBJ1-3, with a possible D match to TRBD1 (5 bases). Germline V gene sequence: CDR1 SNHLY, CDR2 FYNNEI. V was shortened by 8 bases and J by 0 bases, with 11 bases between the two germline ends. The CDR3 runs 14 residues. CDR3 region: CASADRYSGNTIYF. Here the CDR3 DNA reads TGTGCCAGCGCTGACAGATACTCTGGAAACACCATATATTTT.

This clonotype was seen ten or more times. CDR3 amino acids: CASSLGLAEYYEQYF. The CDR3 DNA reads TGTGCCAGCAGTCTGGGACTAGCGGAGTACTACGAGCAGTACTTC. The J gene is TRBJ2-7, the V gene TRBV7-2, with TRBD2 identical over 11 bases. CDR1 and CDR2 from the germline V gene are SGHTA and FQGNSA. The CDR3 runs 15 residues. The V and J ends lost 6 bases and 3 bases, in that order; junction bases with no gene match: 7. The entire variable domain, with the rest obtained from reference TRBV7-2 and TRBJ2-7, is as follows: GAGVSQSPSNKVTEKGKDVELRCDPISGHTALYWYRQSLGQGLEFLIYFQGNSAPDKSGLPSDRFSAERTGGSVSTLTIQRTQQEDSAVYLCASSLGLAEYYEQYFGPGTRLTVT.

J is TRBJ2-5 and V is TRBV23-1; 7 bases agree with TRBD1. TRBV23-1 is classed as an ORF, of uncertain function. The CDR3 totals 16 residues. J gave up 5 bases and V 2 bases, and 11 bases lay outside the gene matches. CDR3 amino acids: CASSQLESDRFETQYF. The DNA of the CDR3 is TGCGCCAGCAGTCAACTTGAGTCGGACAGGTTTGAGACCCAGTACTTC.

This clonotype was seen repeatedly, ten times or more. The CDR3 coding sequence is TGTGCCAGCAGTCAACTCGGACTAGCGGGAGGGCCAATGGGAGATACGCAGTATTTT. This codes for CASSQLGLAGGPMGDTQYF. This chain connects TRBV2 to TRBJ2-3; 15 bases agree with TRBD2. The trim removed 5 bases at V and 5 bases at J, leaving 14 bases unmatched. Looked up from germline, CDR1 is SNHLY and CDR2 is FYNNEI. The CDR3 totals 19 residues.

The V gene is TRBV12-3 or TRBV12-4, the J gene TRBJ1-5, with a weak D call TRBD1 (5 bases). The CDR3 sequence is 13 residues long. The V end was cut by 5 bases, the J end by 4 bases, with 9 bases between. CDR3 DNA: TGTGCCAGCAGTCGGTCAGGGAATCAGCCCCAGCATTTT. Its translation is CASSRSGNQPQHF.

The table lists this clonotype with a few counts. V gene TRBV7-9 combines with J gene TRBJ1-1; D perhaps matches TRBD1 (6 bases). The V end lost 5 bases, the J end lost 11 bases, and 18 bases lay between the germline ends. The CDR3 covers 13 residues. Per germline, CDR1 SEHNR and CDR2 FQNEAQ (reference sequence). The CDR3 DNA is TGTGCCAGCAGCACAGGGCCCGGTTTAGGGGCTTTCTTT. Translation: CASSTGPGLGAFF.

This clonotype was recorded at least ten times. The gene calls are TRBV7-9 and TRBJ1-2; D is unresolved. Germline V lookup: CDR1 SEHNR, CDR2 FQNEAQ (reference sequence). The CDR3 totals 13 residues. The ends were cut back, 2 bases at V and 8 bases at J, with 12 bases in the middle. The CDR3 region is CASSLSASWGYTF. The DNA of the CDR3 is TGTGCCAGCAGCTTATCGGCCTCTTGGGGCTACACCTTC.